These 27 T cell receptor beta chains originate from one sample sequenced in a study of regulatory dendritic cells for organ transplantation. The protocol was immunoSEQ multiplex PCR, while the TCRdb copy is restricted to in-frame clones and leaves out a portion. The sample has 25,000 to 35,000 clones; about three quarters are singletons. Material for sequencing was memory CD4+ T cells from blood. Subset denoted: CD45RO+ memory T cells. These TCRs come from a human donor in good health.

The gene calls are TRBV7-9 and TRBJ2-1; D gene ambiguous. Trimming removed 5 bases from V and 5 bases from J, with 22 bases in between. CDR1 and CDR2 (germline): SEHNR, FQNEAQ (reference sequence). This CDR3 comprises 17 residues. CDR3 sequence: CASSDNPVSRKDNEQFF. The CDR3 DNA is TGTGCCAGCAGCGATAACCCAGTTAGCAGGAAGGACAATGAGCAGTTCTTC.

The V call is TRBV7-9, the J call TRBJ2-3; unclear D gene. Germline-derived CDR1 and CDR2 are SEHNR and FQNEAQ (reference sequence). The CDR3 totals 11 residues. V was cut by 3 bases and J by 6 bases, with 4 bases left in between. The CDR3 DNA sequence: TGTGCCAGCAGCTTCGAGGATACGCAGTATTTT. It codes for CASSFEDTQYF.

CDR3 bases: TGTGCCAGCACTGACCGGGACAGTCTAGCTTTCTTT. Translation gives CASTDRDSLAFF. This rearrangement joins TRBV28 to TRBJ1-1; the match to TRBD1 covers 7 bases. The CDR3 consists of 12 residues. Germline lookup yields CDR1 MDHEN and CDR2 SYDVKM. With 7 bases clipped from V and 10 bases from J, the junction kept 9 bases outside the gene matches.

The V gene is TRBV7-2, the J gene TRBJ1-4, with 10 bases matching TRBD1. The CDR3 totals 16 residues. The junction had 7 bases not matched to a gene; V was cut back by 2 bases and J by 7 bases. Germline lookup yields CDR1 SGHTA and CDR2 FQGNSA. CDR3 protein: CASSLRATGGSEKLFF. CDR3 nucleotides: TGTGCCAGCAGCTTACGGGCGACAGGGGGCAGTGAAAAACTGTTTTTT.

The genes are TRBV5-4 and TRBJ2-7; perhaps TRBD2 as D (6 bases). CDR3 length equals 15 residues. Trimming removed 4 bases at V and 2 bases at J, with 16 bases between. CDR1 and CDR2 from the germline V gene are SGHNT and YYREEE (reference sequence). CDR3 sequence reads: CASSLGTSLTYEQYF. The CDR3 nucleotides read TGTGCCAGCAGCCTAGGGACTTCCCTCACCTACGAGCAGTACTTC.

The chain joins TRBV27 to TRBJ1-5, with TRBD1 matching over 9 bases. The CDR3 extends over 16 amino acids. The trim removed 2 bases at V and 4 bases at J, leaving 6 bases unmatched. CDR1 is MNHEY and CDR2 is SMNVEV in the germline V gene (reference sequence). The chain's CDR3 is CASSLGGTGSNQPQHF. CDR3 coding DNA: TGTGCCAGCAGTTTAGGTGGGACAGGGTCTAATCAGCCCCAGCATTTT.

The chain links TRBV30 to TRBJ2-7; D not certain. The V end lost 5 bases, the J end lost 2 bases, and 10 bases lay between the germline ends. The germline V gene has CDR1 GTSNPN and CDR2 SVGIG (reference sequence). CDR3 length: 12 residues. The CDR3 here is CAWGRVAYEQYF. Written as DNA, the CDR3 is TGTGCCTGGGGAAGGGTAGCCTACGAGCAGTACTTC.

The chain couples TRBV10-3 to TRBJ2-3; the match to TRBD1 covers 7 bases. J was trimmed by 2 bases and V by 3 bases; bases with no gene match: 8. The germline CDR1 and CDR2 sequences are ENHRY and SYGVKD. This CDR3 has 16 amino acids. The CDR3 DNA is TGTGCCATCAGTGAAAGGGGGCAGGGCCTCACAGATACGCAGTATTTT. Residues: CAISERGQGLTDTQYF.

This clone was observed a single time. V usage is TRBV2 and J usage is TRBJ2-1; D uncertain. V was pared by 3 bases and J by 6 bases, with 12 bases between. CDR3 length: 14 residues. In germline, CDR1 is SNHLY, CDR2 FYNNEI. The CDR3 reads CASSDSWSGNEQFF. In nucleotides, the CDR3 is TGTGCCAGCAGTGACTCCTGGTCAGGCAATGAGCAGTTCTTC.

Only one count was recorded for this clone. The chain recombines TRBV9 with TRBJ1-2; 8 bases are a match to TRBD1. The CDR3 is made up of 16 amino acids. V was clipped by 2 bases and J by 7 bases; unmatched bases: 13. Germline lookup yields CDR1 SGDLS and CDR2 YYNGEE. The CDR3 sequence is CASSVAAGGASGGYTF. CDR3 DNA: TGTGCCAGCAGCGTGGCAGCAGGGGGCGCATCAGGTGGCTACACCTTC.

The chain is built from TRBV6-1 and TRBJ2-5; D may be TRBD1 (5 bases). Looked up from germline, CDR1 is MNHNS and CDR2 is SASEGT. CDR3 size: 16 residues. V lost 0 bases and J lost 5, with 16 bases in between. The CDR3 reads CASSEALWGLRETQYF. CDR3 nucleotide sequence: TGTGCCAGCAGTGAAGCGCTGTGGGGCTTGCGGGAGACCCAGTACTTC.

Here the CDR3 DNA reads TGTGCCAGCAGTCCCAGCTCTGGGGCCAACGTCCTGACTTTC. As protein: CASSPSSGANVLTF. The chain has TRBV6-5 and TRBJ2-6; D call uncertain. V was pared by 5 bases and J by 0 bases, with 5 bases between. This CDR3 comprises 14 residues. CDR1 and CDR2 from the germline V gene are MNHEY and SVGAGI.

The chain carries TRBV30 and TRBJ2-2; maybe TRBD1 (5 bases). With 2 bases removed from V and 9 bases from J, the gap between germline ends came to 10 bases. CDR1 GTSNPN and CDR2 SVGIG come from the germline V gene (reference sequence). CDR3 length equals 12 residues. CDR3 bases: TGTGCCTGGAGTCAGCTGGGGCGGGAGCTGTTTTTT. Translating gives CAWSQLGRELFF.

The rearrangement links TRBV5-1 to TRBJ1-3; 7 bases fit TRBD1. Per the germline V gene, CDR1 is SGHRS and CDR2 is YFSETQ. The trim removed 4 bases at V and 0 bases at J, leaving 4 bases unmatched. The CDR3 sequence is 15 residues long. Here the CDR3 DNA reads TGCGCCAGCAGCGCCTGGGACAGCTCTGGAAACACCATATATTTT. Its protein product is CASSAWDSSGNTIYF.

The chain combines TRBV9 with TRBJ2-7, with 9 bases aligning to TRBD2. The germline V gene has CDR1 SGDLS and CDR2 YYNGEE. After removal of 4 bases from V and 6 bases from J, the junction contained 11 bases not matched to a gene. The length of the CDR3 is 15 residues. This chain's CDR3 is CASSPGRGLAVEQYF. The CDR3, as DNA: TGTGCCAGCAGCCCCGGGAGGGGACTAGCCGTCGAGCAGTACTTC.

This clone was detected only a few times. The chain uses TRBV6-5 and TRBJ1-1, with D tentatively TRBD1 (5 bases). This CDR3 contains 13 residues. Between the trimmed V and J ends, which lost 2 bases and 5 bases, there was a span of 9 bases. Germline CDR1 and CDR2: MNHEY and SVGAGI. The CDR3 region has the DNA TGTGCCAGCAGTTACGGGGGATGGACTGAAGCTTTCTTT. It encodes CASSYGGWTEAFF.

V is TRBV7-6 and J is TRBJ2-7; 8 bases match TRBD2. V shed 5 bases, J shed 0 bases, and the junction held 15 bases outside the gene matches. This CDR3 has 18 residues. Germline CDR1 reads SGHVS; CDR2 reads FNYEAQ. The CDR3 loop is CASSREGGFEGSSYEQYF. The DNA for the CDR3 is TGTGCCAGCAGCCGGGAGGGAGGGTTTGAAGGGTCCTCCTACGAGCAGTACTTC.

The chain couples TRBV18 to TRBJ2-5; a weak D match, TRBD1 (6 bases). This CDR3 has 14 amino acids. V was shortened by 2 bases and J by 1 base, with 8 bases between the two germline ends. CDR1 and CDR2 from the germline V gene are KGHSH and LQKENI. As DNA, the CDR3 is TGTGCCAGCTCACCAACAGGGATCCAAGAGACCCAGTACTTC. This codes for CASSPTGIQETQYF.

The chain uses TRBV6-5 and TRBJ2-1; the match to TRBD2 covers 7 bases. Germline V lookup: CDR1 MNHEY, CDR2 SVGAGI. V was clipped by 8 bases and J by 7 bases; unmatched bases: 11. The CDR3 loop spans 14 amino acids. DNA of the CDR3: TGTGCCAGCTCGGCGAGACTAGCAAGGAATGAGCAGTTCTTC. It codes for CASSARLARNEQFF.

This sequence joins TRBV5-1 and TRBJ1-1; D perhaps matches TRBD1 (5 bases). CDR3 length equals 15 residues. The germline V gene has CDR1 SGHRS and CDR2 YFSETQ. V was trimmed by 2 bases and J by 1 base, leaving 12 bases between them. The chain's CDR3 is CASSFSWGTNTEAFF. The CDR3 coding sequence is TGCGCCAGCAGCTTCTCCTGGGGGACGAACACTGAAGCTTTCTTT.

The CDR3 here is CASSSQQGSGEQFF. In DNA form, the CDR3 reads TGTGCCAGCAGCTCCCAACAGGGGTCGGGTGAGCAGTTCTTC. This chain joins TRBV7-3 and TRBJ2-1; 7 bases agree with TRBD1. CDR3 length: 14 amino acids. Losses at the gene ends were 4 bases for V and 9 bases for J; bases not matched to a gene: 9. In germline, CDR1 is SGHTA, CDR2 FQGTGA.

Note on this clone: The junction differs from germline at one of its ends, possibly a read error. The V call is TRBV7-7, the J call TRBJ1-1, with D possibly matching TRBD1 (5 bases). Germline V gives CDR1 SSHAT, CDR2 FNYEAQ (reference sequence). The CDR3 length is 15 residues. CDR3 amino acids: CASNRGGFEGTEAFF. DNA of the CDR3: TGTGCTAGCAACCGGGGGGGTTTTGAGGGCACTGAAGCTTTCTTT.

The rearrangement links TRBV2 to TRBJ1-2; D not certain. Trimming stripped 7 bases from V and 4 bases from J, with 10 bases between. The CDR3 has 12 residues. Germline CDR1 reads SNHLY; CDR2 reads FYNNEI. The CDR3 is CASTSAFYGYTF. The CDR3 nucleotides are TGTGCCAGCACCAGTGCTTTCTATGGCTACACCTTC. Variable domain in full (rest from reference TRBV2 and TRBJ1-2): EPEVTQTPSHQVTQMGQEVILRCVPISNHLYFYWYRQILGQKVEFLVSFYNNEISEKSEIFDDQFSVERPDGSNFTLKIRSTKLEDSAMYFCASTSAFYGYTFGSGTRLTVV.

The chain has TRBV28 and TRBJ2-3; the match to TRBD2 covers 8 bases. Trimming cost V 5 bases and J 6 bases; bases outside gene matches: 10. The germline CDR1 and CDR2 sequences are MDHEN and SYDVKM. This CDR3 is 15 amino acids long. The CDR3 nucleotides are TGTGCCAGCAGTGTAGCGGGATCGGCGATGGATACGCAGTATTTT. This translates into CASSVAGSAMDTQYF.

V and J are TRBV5-4 and TRBJ2-5, with D possibly TRBD1 on 6 matching bases. Germline V lookup: CDR1 SGHNT, CDR2 YYREEE (reference sequence). The V and J ends lost 2 bases and 3 bases respectively, with 14 bases between them. The CDR3 has 15 amino acids. CDR3 sequence reads: CASSFRQAFKETQYF. The CDR3 DNA reads TGTGCCAGCAGCTTCCGACAGGCGTTTAAAGAGACCCAGTACTTC. The full variable domain, in which reference TRBV5-4 and TRBJ2-5 provide the parts outside the CDR3, is ETGVTQSPTHLIKTRGQQVTLRCSSQSGHNTVSWYQQALGQGPQFIFQYYREEENGRGNFPPRFSGLQFPNYSSELNVNALELDDSALYLCASSFRQAFKETQYFGPGTRLLVL.

This clone was seen a few times. J is TRBJ1-3 and V is TRBV2, with TRBD1 identical over 7 bases. CDR1 SNHLY and CDR2 FYNNEI come from the germline V gene. V lost 7 bases and J lost 0; bases outside the gene matches: 6. This CDR3 is 15 amino acids long. The CDR3 spells CASKVQGNSGNTIYF. The CDR3 DNA sequence: TGTGCCAGCAAAGTACAGGGGAACTCTGGAAACACCATATATTTT.

V gene TRBV6-5 combines with J gene TRBJ1-6, with 7 bases aligning to TRBD1. CDR1 and CDR2 from the germline V gene are MNHEY and SVGAGI. V lost 6 bases, J lost 8 bases, and 7 bases stayed unmatched. The CDR3 is 14 residues long. CDR3 sequence (DNA): TGTGCCAGCAGACAGGGACAGCGACATTCACCCCTCCACTTT. Its translation is CASRQGQRHSPLHF.